Listed below are T cell receptor beta chains from one sample, sequenced in a study of blood T cell repertoires in COVID-19. Clones were sequenced by immunoSEQ multiplex PCR, and TCRdb holds only the in-frame ones, with some missing. The table includes about 110,000 clones, about 88% detected once. Sequencing input: peripheral blood. The receptor source for this set is a woman in her seventies who had recovered from COVID-19. CDR3s leave out the opening cysteine and the closing phenylalanine or tryptophan.

cdr3_length v_call cdr3_aa
13 TRBV7-9 ASSLRGRQNTEAF
9 TRBV2 ASRLYNEQF
11 TRBV9 ASSEPLTDTQY
14 TRBV14 ASSQFSGGDYTEAF
15 TRBV5-1 ASSLGTSGGLSYEQY
9 TRBV16 ASSAGETQY
12 TRBV27 ASSRKGAGTEAF
12 TRBV19 ASRRPSPWQPQH
12 TRBV6-5 ASRRGTLNTEAF
13 TRBV7-2 ASSPGRGNNQPQH
12 TRBV5-1 ASGQRGGSYEQY
12 TRBV21-1 ASIWGRDYNEQF
12 TRBV5-1 ASSLVAGNFEQF
12 TRBV4-2 ASSLGQRQDTQY
13 TRBV5-5 ASSITGFSSYEQY
10 TRBV28 ASSLAYYEQY
13 TRBV6-5 ASSSDRASTDTQY
12 TRBV2 ASIQPDRVYEQY
13 TRBV19 ASLLLAAHQETQY
12 TRBV28 ASSLRESNQPQH
14 TRBV9 ASSVASGILTGELF
14 TRBV7-9 ASSSRREWGTGELF
12 TRBV7-2 ASSLTGTGNEQY
12 TRBV6-2/TRBV6-3 ASSYSRGSDTQY
14 TRBV3-1/TRBV3-2 ASRSLAGGWRETQY
17 TRBV28 ASSLGGFTGTVSSYEQY
14 TRBV5-1 ASSWGLAGRGNEQF
12 TRBV27 ASSSGGYYYEQY
14 TRBV24-1 ATSDSTGEGTDTQY
13 TRBV27 ASRSPGQGAYEQY
17 TRBV3-1/TRBV3-2 ASSPYRGLTSSGANVPT
11 TRBV18 ASSQSMGDGLF
9 TRBV2 ASRVLVIQY
14 TRBV7-3 ASSLDRLAGLNEQF
12 TRBV6-6 ASSYGAQFLEQY
13 TRBV6-5 ASSYSAGGQETQY
16 TRBV11-2 ASSLVRASGSSYNEQF
12 TRBV10-3 AISEELGGQGAF
12 TRBV6-2/TRBV6-3 ASSRDTSSYEQY
15 TRBV4-3 ASSQVPTGDGYYGYT
10 TRBV2 ASSASSYEQY
10 TRBV7-9 ASSPGGLEQY
13 TRBV5-4 ASSLGSGGTNEQF
16 TRBV4-1 ASSQESAASGRVDEQF
15 TRBV4-2 ASSQPLAGPSTDTQY
11 TRBV12-3/TRBV12-4 ASSLLGANVLT
15 TRBV7-2 ASSLGGPGTAYNEQF
15 TRBV10-2 ASRRVRGTQNTGELF